Below are 9 T cell receptor beta chains sequenced from a single sample in a study of blood T cell repertoires in COVID-19. The protocol was immunoSEQ multiplex PCR, while the TCRdb copy is restricted to in-frame clones and leaves out a portion. The table lists about 160,000 clones, just under 95% of them singletons. The sample comprised peripheral blood. All receptors derive from a woman between 45 and 60 years old with acute or convalescent COVID-19.

This chain uses TRBV7-2 with TRBJ2-1; the D gene is possibly TRBD2 (6 bases). The CDR3 has 16 amino acids. Germline CDR1 SGHTA, CDR2 FQGNSA. With 2 bases removed from V and 0 bases from J, the gap between germline ends came to 11 bases. The CDR3 nucleotides read TGTGCCAGCAGCTTATACGCGGGGAACTCCTACAATGAGCAGTTCTTC. The encoded protein is CASSLYAGNSYNEQFF.

V and J are TRBV12-3 or TRBV12-4 and TRBJ1-2; no clear D. Trimming stripped 2 bases from V and 11 bases from J, with 12 bases between. CDR3 length: 12 residues. This CDR3 is CASSLSYRRYTF. CDR3 bases: TGTGCCAGCAGTTTATCATATAGGAGGTACACCTTC.

This chain uses TRBV9 with TRBJ1-1; D may be TRBD1 (6 bases). The CDR3 spans 15 residues. Trimming took off 1 base at V and 1 base at J, with 11 bases between the two ends. Germline-derived CDR1 and CDR2 are SGDLS and YYNGEE. DNA of the CDR3: TGTGCCAGCAGCGTACTAGCAGGGGCGAACACTGAAGCTTTCTTT. The encoded protein is CASSVLAGANTEAFF.

J is TRBJ2-2 and V is TRBV24-1; D gene ambiguous. V was cut by 3 bases and J by 3 bases, with 7 bases left in between. The CDR3 totals 14 residues. Germline V gene data show CDR1 as KGHDR and CDR2 as SFDVKD. The CDR3, as DNA: TGTGCCACCAGTGATCAACACGACACCGGGGAGCTGTTTTTT. Translating it yields CATSDQHDTGELFF.

The J gene is TRBJ2-1, the V gene TRBV14; unclear D gene. Germline CDR1 SGHDN, CDR2 FVKESK. V shed 4 bases and J shed 7 bases, with 11 bases lying between them. The CDR3 contains 13 residues. CDR3 sequence: CASSLLGGNEQFF. CDR3 nucleotide sequence: TGTGCCAGCAGCCTGCTAGGCGGAAATGAGCAGTTCTTC.

This rearrangement joins TRBV6-5 to TRBJ1-2; possibly TRBD1 for D (6 bases). Between the trimmed V and J ends, which lost 5 bases and 4 bases, there was a span of 17 bases. Germline V CDR1 and CDR2: MNHEY, SVGAGI. The CDR3 is 15 residues long. The chain's CDR3 is CASSPAPRTVYGYTF. The CDR3 nucleotides are TGTGCCAGCAGTCCCGCACCCCGGACAGTCTATGGCTACACCTTC.

The CDR3 loop reads CASSFRGSTEAFF. DNA of the CDR3: TGTGCCAGCAGTTTCAGGGGTTCCACTGAAGCTTTCTTT. J is TRBJ1-1 and V is TRBV12-3 or TRBV12-4; the D gene is possibly TRBD1 (6 bases). The CDR3 consists of 13 residues. Trimming stripped 3 bases from V and 4 bases from J, with 9 bases between.

V and J are TRBV28 and TRBJ1-4, with 9 bases identical to TRBD1. The junction had 8 bases not matched to a gene; V was cut back by 5 bases and J by 4 bases. The CDR3 has 16 residues. The V gene's germline CDR1 is MDHEN and CDR2 SYDVKM. The CDR3 DNA follows: TGTGCCAGCAGTCGTCCGGGACAGGGTGATAATGAAAAACTGTTTTTT. This translates into CASSRPGQGDNEKLFF. The full variable domain, with the rest looked up from reference TRBV28 and TRBJ1-4, is DVKVTQSSRYLVKRTGEKVFLECVQDMDHENMFWYRQDPGLGLRLIYFSYDVKMKEKGDIPEGYSVSREKKERFSLILESASTNQTSMYLCASSRPGQGDNEKLFFGSGTQLSVL.

The chain employs TRBV29-1 and TRBJ2-7; 7 nucleotides line up with TRBD1. This CDR3 contains 15 residues. J was trimmed by 4 bases and V by 1 base; bases with no gene match: 10. Germline V gene sequence: CDR1 SQVTM, CDR2 ANQGSEA. CDR3 residues: CSVEVRGQQDYEQYF. The CDR3 coding sequence is TGCAGCGTTGAAGTAAGGGGACAGCAAGATTACGAGCAGTACTTC.